One and the same sample provided the 10 T cell receptor beta chains below, sequenced in a study of cytomegalovirus exposure and HLA in healthy donors. PCR amplification relied on 60 Vbeta primers (plus 13 Jbeta primers). Using immunoSEQ multiplex PCR, the repertoire was profiled, and TCRdb retains in-frame clones only, with some absent. The data hold roughly 290,000 clones, with 80% observed a single time. Sequencing was carried out using PBMCs. These receptors were taken from a girl aged 2-10 years in good health and CMV-seronegative.

This clone has a single count. For the CDR3, the DNA is TGTGCCAGCAGCCCCGGAAAGGGGGCCGACGAGCAGTACTTC. Its protein is CASSPGKGADEQYF. This rearrangement joins TRBV4-2 to TRBJ2-7; the match to TRBD1 covers 7 bases. CDR3 size: 14 residues. Germline CDR1 reads LGHNA; CDR2 reads YNFKEQ. V lost 4 bases, J lost 5 bases, and 8 bases stayed unmatched.

The J gene is TRBJ2-1, the V gene TRBV5-6, with 10 bases fitting TRBD1. Per germline, CDR1 SGHDT and CDR2 YYEEEE. The length of the CDR3 is 16 residues. V gave up 4 bases and J gave up 6 bases; unmatched junction bases: 10. CDR3 coding DNA: TGTGCCAGCAGCCAGTCCGGGACAGGGGTGTTCAATGAGCAGTTCTTC. As protein: CASSQSGTGVFNEQFF.

The J gene is TRBJ2-7, the V gene TRBV29-1, with TRBD2 matching 13 bases. V trimming: 3 bases; J trimming: 0 bases; junction bases outside the gene matches: 5. Germline assignment: CDR1 SQVTM and CDR2 ANQGSEA. This CDR3 region has 16 residues. The chain's CDR3 is CSVERLAGGRSYEQYF. The DNA for the CDR3 is TGCAGCGTTGAGAGACTAGCGGGAGGTCGCTCCTACGAGCAGTACTTC.

The chain employs TRBV15 and TRBJ2-1; D unclear. V lost 0 bases and J 7 bases, leaving 4 bases between the germline ends. This CDR3 is 12 amino acids long. Germline V CDR1 and CDR2: LNHNV, YYDKDF (reference sequence). The CDR3 coding sequence is TGTGCCACCAGCAGAGACCTGAATGAGCAGTTCTTC. Its translation is CATSRDLNEQFF.

This clone was counted between two and nine times. The V and J genes are TRBV13 and TRBJ1-1; D call uncertain. Germline lookup yields CDR1 PRHDT and CDR2 FYEKMQ (reference sequence). CDR3 length: 14 amino acids. The V end lost 0 bases, the J end lost 7 bases, and 12 bases lay between the germline ends. Here the CDR3 reads CASSLGSGMVEAFF. The CDR3 coding sequence is TGTGCCAGCAGCTTAGGCTCGGGTATGGTTGAAGCTTTCTTT.

This sequence joins TRBV9 and TRBJ2-2; D uncertain. V was clipped by 0 bases and J by 1 base, with 10 bases between them. This CDR3 contains 16 residues. CDR1 SGDLS and CDR2 YYNGEE come from the germline V gene. In DNA, the CDR3 is TGTGCCAGCAGCGTAGGGGCAGTCCTGAACACCGGGGAGCTGTTTTTT. This gives the protein CASSVGAVLNTGELFF.

This chain joins TRBV5-1 and TRBJ2-7, with TRBD2 matching 14 bases. The CDR3 has 16 residues. Germline-derived CDR1 and CDR2 are SGHRS and YFSETQ. Germline trimming cut 4 bases from V and 2 bases from J; bases unmatched to any gene: 5. The CDR3 loop reads CASSVTSGGAAYEQYF. DNA of the CDR3: TGCGCCAGCAGCGTGACTAGCGGGGGGGCTGCCTACGAGCAGTACTTC.

The V and J genes are TRBV7-9 and TRBJ2-5, with D maybe TRBD1 (6 bases). Germline assignment: CDR1 SEHNR and CDR2 FQNEAQ (reference sequence). The CDR3 is 17 amino acids. The V end was cut by 6 bases, the J end by 4 bases, with 24 bases between. CDR3 region: CASRLQWGRGSGETQYF. The CDR3 DNA reads as TGTGCCAGCAGACTACAATGGGGCAGGGGAAGCGGAGAGACCCAGTACTTC.

The chain carries TRBV11-2 and TRBJ1-1; 10 positions agree with TRBD1. The CDR3 has 13 residues. V shed 7 bases and J 7 bases; nucleotides not matched to a gene: 6. The germline CDR1 and CDR2 sequences are SGHAT and FQNNGV. This chain's CDR3 is CASKGQGGLEAFF. In nucleotides, the CDR3 is TGTGCCAGCAAAGGACAGGGGGGGCTTGAAGCTTTCTTT.

The chain carries TRBV27 and TRBJ2-7; 9 bases fit TRBD1. With V trimmed by 3 bases and J by 6 bases, 9 bases remained unmatched. This CDR3 region has 15 residues. Germline-derived CDR1 and CDR2 are MNHEY and SMNVEV (reference sequence). DNA of the CDR3: TGTGCCAGCAGTTTGGGGACAGGGAGATCGCTCGAGCAGTACTTC. This encodes CASSLGTGRSLEQYF.